Sequencing of this T cell receptor (beta chain) was carried out in a study of identical twins. Germline V lookup: CDR1 LNHNV, CDR2 YYDKDF (reference sequence). Trimming left V 7 bases short and J 5 bases short, with 20 bases between. The CDR3 runs to 16 residues. Study-level results: Twin pairs' shared out-of-frame alpha sequences were enriched in low generation probability.

Details on this clonotype: The target antigen is unknown.

TCRdb ran MiXCR on the 5' RACE reads and lists one entry per CDR3 protein. The data contain 510,000 or so distinct CDR3 sequences, about 16% of them singletons. These data were likewise used in another study, on yellow fever vaccine responses in identical twins.

Sequencing was done on a sample of CD4+ T cells sorted from blood. The V call is TRBV15, the J call TRBJ2-2; TRBD2 is a possible D gene (7 bases). This sequence was found in a woman under 30 in good health. The CDR3 DNA reads TGTGCCACCACCGGGGGAGGGGGAGTACTTACCGGGGAGCTGTTTTTT. The encoded protein is CATTGGGGVLTGELFF. Full variable domain (remainder filled in from reference TRBV15 and TRBJ2-2): DAMVIQNPRYQVTQFGKPVTLSCSQTLNHNVMYWYQQKSSQAPKLLFHYYDKDFNNEADTPDNFQSRRPNTSFCFLDIRSPGLGDTAMYLCATTGGGGVLTGELFFGEGSRLTVL.